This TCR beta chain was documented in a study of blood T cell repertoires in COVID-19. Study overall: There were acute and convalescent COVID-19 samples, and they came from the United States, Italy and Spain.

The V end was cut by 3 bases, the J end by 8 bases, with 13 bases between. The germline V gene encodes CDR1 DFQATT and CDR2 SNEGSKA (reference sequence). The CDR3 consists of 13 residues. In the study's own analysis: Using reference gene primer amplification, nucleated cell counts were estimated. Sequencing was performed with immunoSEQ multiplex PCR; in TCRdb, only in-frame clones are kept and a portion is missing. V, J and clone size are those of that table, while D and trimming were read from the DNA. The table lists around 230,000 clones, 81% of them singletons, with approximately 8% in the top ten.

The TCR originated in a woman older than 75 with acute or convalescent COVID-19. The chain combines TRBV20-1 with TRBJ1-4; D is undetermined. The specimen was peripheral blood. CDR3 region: CSASRQAQEKLFF. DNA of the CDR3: TGCAGTGCTAGTCGGCAGGCCCAAGAAAAACTGTTTTTT.